This T cell receptor beta chain is drawn from a study of Graves' ophthalmopathy and Graves' hyperthyroidism. As for the study in general: Blood was drawn at initial diagnosis, before any treatment. General observations from the study: In blood, most expanded thyroid clonotypes above 0.001 frequency were also detected.

This clonotype was seen more than once but under ten times. No antigen is known for it. CDR3 regions of TCR beta were amplified from RNA transcripts. HTBI primers served in a first-round RT-PCR, which a second-round multiplex PCR followed. One entry per CDR3 protein, called by TCRdb with MiXCR from the multiplex PCR reads. The data show around 660,000 distinct CDR3 sequences, with under 50% seen just once and over 2.5% held by the top ten. V was pared by 3 bases and J by 4 bases, with 4 bases of the junction left unmatched. The CDR3 length is 13 residues. Germline assignment: CDR1 GTSNPN and CDR2 SVGIG (reference sequence).

What was sequenced was peripheral blood. This chain uses TRBV30 with TRBJ2-5; 8 nucleotides match TRBD1. This TCR was recovered from an adult man with Graves' ophthalmopathy. The CDR3 protein is CAWRTQGGETQYF. The CDR3 DNA reads TGTGCCTGGAGGACACAGGGGGGAGAGACCCAGTACTTC.